Listed below are T cell receptor beta chains from one sample, sequenced in a study of T cell changes during pregnancy in multiple sclerosis. Clones were sequenced by immunoSEQ multiplex PCR, and TCRdb holds only the in-frame ones, with some missing. The sample comprises tens of thousands of clones, 91% of which are singletons, and roughly 3.5% rests with the top ten. This material consisted of peripheral blood, taken after pregnancy. The source is a female donor in good health, enrolled as a control in a pregnancy study. Each CDR3 is given with its conserved first and last residue. Each record gives: D gene, V gene, clone size, J gene, CDR3 DNA, CDR3 protein. The D gene is left open where the match is weak. The listing skips clone size in some rows; elsewhere it reads once, few, many or a size class.

D gene: -; V gene: TRBV19; clone size: -; J gene: TRBJ2-5; CDR3 DNA: TGTGCCAGTACCCCCGATTCGAGAGAGACCCAGTACTTC; CDR3 protein: CASTPDSRETQYF
D gene: -; V gene: TRBV4-3; clone size: -; J gene: TRBJ1-5; CDR3 DNA: TGCGCCAGCAGCCAAGATCCGAGTCAGCCCCAGCATTTT; CDR3 protein: CASSQDPSQPQHF
D gene: -; V gene: TRBV6-1; clone size: -; J gene: TRBJ2-1; CDR3 DNA: TGTGCCAGCAGGACGGGAGTGAGGGATGAGCAGTTCTTC; CDR3 protein: CASRTGVRDEQFF
D gene: -; V gene: TRBV2; clone size: -; J gene: TRBJ2-5; CDR3 DNA: TGTGCCAGCGTGAGTGGAGAGACCCAGTACTTC; CDR3 protein: CASVSGETQYF
D gene: -; V gene: TRBV19; clone size: -; J gene: TRBJ1-1; CDR3 DNA: TGTGCCAGTAGTATCAACTCCCGAAGGAACACTGAAGCTTTCTTT; CDR3 protein: CASSINSRRNTEAFF
D gene: -; V gene: TRBV30; clone size: -; J gene: TRBJ1-6; CDR3 DNA: TGTGCCTGGAGCAGGGCTTTCTATAATTCACCCCTCCACTTT; CDR3 protein: CAWSRAFYNSPLHF
D gene: TRBD2; V gene: TRBV19; clone size: -; J gene: TRBJ2-1; CDR3 DNA: TGTGCCAGTACTCCACTAGCGGGAACTTACAATGAGCAGTTCTTC; CDR3 protein: CASTPLAGTYNEQFF
D gene: -; V gene: TRBV7-9; clone size: -; J gene: TRBJ2-3; CDR3 DNA: TGTGCCAGCAGCTTAGCGCCGGCTGGAGGTACGCAGTATTTT; CDR3 protein: CASSLAPAGGTQYF
D gene: TRBD1; V gene: TRBV5-4; clone size: -; J gene: TRBJ2-5; CDR3 DNA: TGTGCCAGCAGCTGGGTGACAGGGCTTGACCTAGAAAGTGAGACCCAGTACTTC; CDR3 protein: CASSWVTGLDLESETQYF
D gene: TRBD2; V gene: TRBV25-1; clone size: -; J gene: TRBJ2-1; CDR3 DNA: TGTGCCAGCAGTGCGAGACTAGCGGGGACCTACAATGAGCAGTTCTTC; CDR3 protein: CASSARLAGTYNEQFF
D gene: -; V gene: TRBV28; clone size: -; J gene: TRBJ1-4; CDR3 DNA: TGTGCCAGCAGTCACCGGGAAGAGAAACTGTTTTTT; CDR3 protein: CASSHREEKLFF
D gene: -; V gene: TRBV7-7; clone size: -; J gene: TRBJ2-5; CDR3 DNA: TGTGCTAGCAGCCCCCGCGCGGGGGCAGGAGAGACCCAGTACTTC; CDR3 protein: CASSPRAGAGETQYF
D gene: -; V gene: TRBV15; clone size: -; J gene: TRBJ1-1; CDR3 DNA: TGTGCCACCAGCAGAGGGGGCAGGGAAGGGGCAAGCACTGAAGCTTTCTTT; CDR3 protein: CATSRGGREGASTEAFF
D gene: TRBD1; V gene: TRBV7-3; clone size: -; J gene: TRBJ2-3; CDR3 DNA: TGTGCCAGCAGCTTGAACGGACAGGGAAGCACAGATACGCAGTATTTT; CDR3 protein: CASSLNGQGSTDTQYF
D gene: -; V gene: TRBV27; clone size: once; J gene: TRBJ1-1; CDR3 DNA: TGTGCCAGCAGTTTATCGCGGCCCGGGGGCACTGAAGCTTTCTTT; CDR3 protein: CASSLSRPGGTEAFF
D gene: -; V gene: TRBV15; clone size: -; J gene: TRBJ2-7; CDR3 DNA: TGTGCCACCAGCAGAGATCGGGTGAACGAGCAGTACTTC; CDR3 protein: CATSRDRVNEQYF
D gene: TRBD1; V gene: TRBV5-1; clone size: -; J gene: TRBJ2-3; CDR3 DNA: TGCGCCAGCAGCGCTCCGGGACAGGGAATAAATACGCAGTATTTT; CDR3 protein: CASSAPGQGINTQYF
D gene: -; V gene: TRBV6-1; clone size: -; J gene: TRBJ1-2; CDR3 DNA: TGTGCCAGCAGTGAGAGCGGGGGCTTTGGTGGCTACACCTTC; CDR3 protein: CASSESGGFGGYTF
D gene: TRBD1; V gene: TRBV7-9; clone size: -; J gene: TRBJ1-2; CDR3 DNA: TGTGCCAGCAGCTCCATGACAGGGGGAGGTGGCTACACCTTC; CDR3 protein: CASSSMTGGGGYTF
D gene: -; V gene: TRBV9; clone size: -; J gene: TRBJ2-1; CDR3 DNA: TGTGCCAGCAGCGTAGCTTACTACAATGAGCAGTTCTTC; CDR3 protein: CASSVAYYNEQFF
D gene: -; V gene: TRBV27; clone size: -; J gene: TRBJ1-2; CDR3 DNA: TGTGCCAGCAGTAATGGGGGGGGCTTAGGCTACACCTTC; CDR3 protein: CASSNGGGLGYTF
D gene: -; V gene: TRBV5-4; clone size: -; J gene: TRBJ2-3; CDR3 DNA: TGTGCCAGCAGCTTGGTCGGGACTAGCACAGATACGCAGTATTTT; CDR3 protein: CASSLVGTSTDTQYF
D gene: TRBD1; V gene: TRBV9; clone size: once; J gene: TRBJ2-3; CDR3 DNA: TGTGCCAGCAGCGCCAGACAGGGGGGAGTCACAGATACGCAGTATTTT; CDR3 protein: CASSARQGGVTDTQYF
D gene: -; V gene: TRBV14; clone size: once; J gene: TRBJ2-2; CDR3 DNA: TGTGCCAGCAGCCAGGGACTCGTGAACACCGGGGAGCTGTTTTTT; CDR3 protein: CASSQGLVNTGELFF
D gene: -; V gene: TRBV7-2; clone size: -; J gene: TRBJ1-1; CDR3 DNA: TGTGCCAGCAGCTTAGTTGGGGGGGGCATGAACACTGAAGCTTTCTTT; CDR3 protein: CASSLVGGGMNTEAFF
D gene: TRBD2; V gene: TRBV19; clone size: once; J gene: TRBJ2-1; CDR3 DNA: TGTGCCAGTAGTAGACTAGCGGGAGTTAACAATGAGCAGTTCTTC; CDR3 protein: CASSRLAGVNNEQFF
D gene: -; V gene: TRBV5-4; clone size: -; J gene: TRBJ1-1; CDR3 DNA: TGTGCCAGCAGCTTGGGGGGCAGGGACTTTCGAGCTGAAGCTTTCTTT; CDR3 protein: CASSLGGRDFRAEAFF
D gene: TRBD1; V gene: TRBV11-1; clone size: -; J gene: TRBJ2-2; CDR3 DNA: TGTGCCAGCAGCTTGAGGCAGGGGGAGACCGGGGAGCTGTTTTTT; CDR3 protein: CASSLRQGETGELFF
D gene: -; V gene: TRBV6-6; clone size: -; J gene: TRBJ2-2; CDR3 DNA: TGTGCCAGCACCGGGGGGAACACCGGGGAGCTGTTTTTT; CDR3 protein: CASTGGNTGELFF
D gene: TRBD2; V gene: TRBV4-3; clone size: -; J gene: TRBJ2-1; CDR3 DNA: TGCGCCAGCAGCCCGTACACCGCCGCGGGGGGAGCATACGAGCAGTTCTTC; CDR3 protein: CASSPYTAAGGAYEQFF
D gene: -; V gene: TRBV5-1; clone size: -; J gene: TRBJ1-6; CDR3 DNA: TGCGCCAGCAGCCCCTCCGGTGGGCCCTTAAATGCCCTCCACTTT; CDR3 protein: CASSPSGGPLNALHF
D gene: -; V gene: TRBV13; clone size: -; J gene: TRBJ2-1; CDR3 DNA: TGTGCCAGCAGCTTACAGCGTTCCTACAATGAGCAGTTCTTC; CDR3 protein: CASSLQRSYNEQFF
D gene: -; V gene: TRBV7-9; clone size: -; J gene: TRBJ2-3; CDR3 DNA: TGTGCCAGCAGCCCTAGGTCAGCTTTTTTCACAGATACGCAGTATTTT; CDR3 protein: CASSPRSAFFTDTQYF
D gene: -; V gene: TRBV19; clone size: -; J gene: TRBJ1-2; CDR3 DNA: TGTGCCAGTAGTAAATGGGGCTCCGCTAACTATGGCTACACCTTC; CDR3 protein: CASSKWGSANYGYTF
D gene: -; V gene: TRBV30; clone size: -; J gene: TRBJ2-7; CDR3 DNA: TGTGCCTGGAGACGGAGGGGGGGGACATACGAGCAGTACTTC; CDR3 protein: CAWRRRGGTYEQYF
D gene: TRBD2; V gene: TRBV5-1; clone size: -; J gene: TRBJ2-2; CDR3 DNA: TGCGCCAGCAGCTCCCTCCCGGGACTAGCGGGGGGGCCAGGTTGGAACACCGGGGAGCTGTTTTTT; CDR3 protein: CASSSLPGLAGGPGWNTGELFF
D gene: -; V gene: TRBV2; clone size: once; J gene: TRBJ2-7; CDR3 DNA: TGTGCCAGCAGTCAGGACTCTTCGTCCTACGAGCAGTACTTC; CDR3 protein: CASSQDSSSYEQYF